This entry describes one T cell receptor beta chain. As yet, its antigen is unknown. The data are from a study of CD4 T cells in relation to SARS-CoV-2 and coronaviruses. V lost 6 bases to trimming and J lost 0 bases, with 20 bases between them. The germline CDR1 and CDR2 sequences are SGHAT and FQNNGV. The CDR3 sequence is 17 residues long. Data came from immunoSEQ multiplex PCR; TCRdb stores just in-frame clones and leaves some out. The repertoire consists of tens of thousands of clones, with more than 60% occurring once and the leading ten covering about 2.5%. This receptor was taken from an adult with COVID-19. Source material: memory CD4+ T cells from PBMCs, cultured in vitro. This chain links TRBV11-2 with TRBJ2-5; the D gene is possibly TRBD2 (6 bases). The CDR3 nucleotides are TGTGCCAGCAGGTCTCCCTCCCGGGAGCCCTACCAAGAGACCCAGTACTTC. Amino acids: CASRSPSREPYQETQYF.